This T cell receptor beta chain was documented in a study of shared clonotypes between healthy human individuals. The CDR3 has 15 amino acids. Germline V gives CDR1 MNHEY, CDR2 SVGAGI. V lost 5 bases, J lost 2 bases, and 15 bases lay in between. CD45RO negativity and positive selection for CCR7 defined naive CD8 cells, a population that excluded terminally differentiated effector memory CD45RA+ cells. Libraries were prepared by immunoSEQ multiplex PCR; TCRdb keeps only in-frame clonotypes and omits some of them. This repertoire shows around 650,000 clones, roughly 95% found once; its top ten account for approximately 0.1%.

V is TRBV6-5 and J is TRBJ2-5, with D perhaps TRBD1 (6 bases). Sequenced sample: naive CD8+ T cells sorted from blood. The clonotype comes from a woman in her 30s in good health. In DNA, the CDR3 is TGTGCCAGCAGTCCACGGGCAGGGGTACAAGAGACCCAGTACTTC. This encodes CASSPRAGVQETQYF.